Each of the 26 T cell receptor beta chains below was sequenced from the same sample in a study of shared T cell receptors in the human thymus. Some clones are missing from TCRdb's copy, which holds only in-frame ones; the method was immunoSEQ multiplex PCR. The table lists 700,000 or so clones, 70% to 90% of them singletons. The data were also submitted as part of a second study, on human thymus T cells.

Sequenced material: thymocytes. The receptors were gathered from a girl under three years old with a congenital heart defect.

V is TRBV7-4 and J is TRBJ1-2, with D possibly TRBD1 on 5 matching bases. With 1 base removed from V and 7 bases from J, the gap between germline ends came to 7 bases. Germline CDR1 reads SGHVT; CDR2 reads SQSDAQ. CDR3 length equals 12 residues. For the CDR3, the DNA is TGTGCCAGCAGCTTAGTGGGGGGTGGCTACACCTTC. Protein: CASSLVGGGYTF.

V and J are TRBV6-1 and TRBJ2-7, with TRBD2 as a possible D gene (5 bases). The germline V gene has CDR1 MNHNS and CDR2 SASEGT. With 1 base removed from V and 0 bases from J, the gap between germline ends came to 13 bases. This CDR3 has 16 amino acids. The CDR3 sequence is CASSEVGGPSSYEQYF. The CDR3 DNA reads as TGTGCCAGCAGTGAAGTAGGAGGCCCTAGCTCCTACGAGCAGTACTTC.

V gene TRBV11-2 combines with J gene TRBJ1-2; 9 bases agree with TRBD1. Trimming removed 5 bases from V and 9 bases from J; junction bases left unmatched: 4. Per germline, CDR1 SGHAT and CDR2 FQNNGV. This CDR3 is built from 12 residues. CDR3 residues: CASSRGTGSYTF. The CDR3 nucleotides are TGTGCCAGCAGCCGGGGGACAGGGAGCTACACCTTC.

The chain employs TRBV2 and TRBJ2-1; a possible D gene is TRBD1 (6 bases). This CDR3 spans 16 amino acids. V lost 4 bases to trimming and J lost 1 base, with 14 bases between them. Germline-derived CDR1 and CDR2 are SNHLY and FYNNEI. CDR3: CASSVGQLSSYNEQFF. The CDR3 DNA is TGTGCCAGCAGTGTAGGACAGCTTTCTTCCTACAATGAGCAGTTCTTC. The full variable domain, rest sourced from reference TRBV2 and TRBJ2-1, is EPEVTQTPSHQVTQMGQEVILRCVPISNHLYFYWYRQILGQKVEFLVSFYNNEISEKSEIFDDQFSVERPDGSNFTLKIRSTKLEDSAMYFCASSVGQLSSYNEQFFGPGTRLTVL.

The chain joins TRBV4-3 to TRBJ1-2; a weak D match, TRBD1 (5 bases). The CDR3 length is 13 residues. With 0 bases removed from V and 7 bases from J, the gap between germline ends came to 9 bases. Germline CDR1 reads LGHNA; CDR2 reads YSLEER. The CDR3 DNA reads as TGCGCCAGCAGCCAAGACAGGGAGGCTGGCTACACCTTC. It is translated as CASSQDREAGYTF.

This chain uses TRBV10-1 with TRBJ2-3, with a weak D call TRBD2 (6 bases). Germline values: CDR1 WNHNN, CDR2 SYGVQD (reference sequence). The CDR3 runs 13 residues. Trimming shortened V by 5 bases and J by 6 bases, and 12 bases separated the two germline ends. CDR3 region: CASSYRGTDTQYF. Written as DNA, the CDR3 is TGCGCCAGCAGTTACCGGGGGACGGATACGCAGTATTTT.

Concerning this clone itself: This sample also contains other DNA sequences that code for the same CDR3. The chain employs TRBV6-1 and TRBJ1-1, with unresolved D. Trimming stripped 6 bases from V and 1 base from J, with 6 bases between. Germline V gene lookup returns CDR1 MNHNS and CDR2 SASEGT. This CDR3 comprises 12 residues. The DNA for the CDR3 is TGTGCCAGCAGGGGAGGGAACACTGAAGCTTTCTTT. Translation: CASRGGNTEAFF.

The gene calls are TRBV6-1 and TRBJ1-6; the D is unclear. This CDR3 is 11 amino acids long. V was clipped by 7 bases and J by 19 bases, with 17 bases between them. Germline loops: CDR1 MNHNS, CDR2 SASEGT. CDR3 DNA sequence: TGTGCCAGCACCACTAGGACCGACCTTCACTTT. Encoded protein: CASTTRTDLHF.

Written as DNA, the CDR3 is TGTGCCAGCAGCTTTTTTCGGGGGGATGGCTACACCTTC. It encodes CASSFFRGDGYTF. The genes are TRBV5-6 and TRBJ1-2; maybe TRBD1 (5 bases). The germline CDR1 and CDR2 sequences are SGHDT and YYEEEE. V lost 2 bases to trimming and J lost 6 bases, with 11 bases between them. The CDR3 is 13 amino acids. Full variable domain (missing parts from reference TRBV5-6 and TRBJ1-2): DAGVTQSPTHLIKTRGQQVTLRCSPKSGHDTVSWYQQALGQGPQFIFQYYEEEERQRGNFPDRFSGHQFPNYSSELNVNALLLGDSALYLCASSFFRGDGYTFGSGTRLTVV.

The chain uses TRBV9 and TRBJ1-6, with 9 nucleotides matching TRBD1. This CDR3 spans 16 amino acids. The germline CDR1 and CDR2 sequences are SGDLS and YYNGEE. V lost 3 bases to trimming and J lost 6 bases; unmatched junction nucleotides: 7. CDR3 loop: CASSGSTGQGNSPLHF. CDR3 nucleotide sequence: TGTGCCAGCAGCGGATCCACGGGACAGGGTAATTCACCCCTCCACTTT. Full variable domain (outside the CDR3, taken from reference TRBV9 and TRBJ1-6): DSGVTQTPKHLITATGQRVTLRCSPRSGDLSVYWYQQSLDQGLQFLIQYYNGEERAKGNILERFSAQQFPDLHSELNLSSLELGDSALYFCASSGSTGQGNSPLHFGNGTRLTVT.

The V and J genes are TRBV14 and TRBJ1-1; D not resolved. Per germline, CDR1 SGHDN and CDR2 FVKESK. Trimming cost V 5 bases and J 1 base, with 8 bases left between them. The CDR3 contains 13 residues. CDR3 loop: CASSADWNTEAFF. The CDR3 bases are TGTGCCAGCAGCGCGGACTGGAACACTGAAGCTTTCTTT.

The chain links TRBV5-1 to TRBJ2-5; 14 bases map to TRBD2. Germline values: CDR1 SGHRS, CDR2 YFSETQ. The trim removed 0 bases at V and 5 bases at J, leaving 9 bases unmatched. This CDR3 has 18 amino acids. CDR3 bases: TGCGCCAGCAGCTTGGCCCGACTAGCGGGGGGGCCGTGGGAGACCCAGTACTTC. Protein sequence: CASSLARLAGGPWETQYF.

This chain uses TRBV4-2 with TRBJ1-5; tentative D call: TRBD1 (5 bases). The CDR3 spans 16 residues. The germline CDR1 and CDR2 sequences are LGHNA and YNFKEQ. The V gene lost 3 bases and the J gene lost 6 bases, with 18 bases spanning the gap. DNA of the CDR3: TGTGCCAGCAGCCATGATGGGCAGGGAATTGTTCAGCCCCAGCATTTT. Protein sequence: CASSHDGQGIVQPQHF.

This clone was seen once. The chain links TRBV6-1 to TRBJ1-6, with 8 positions matching TRBD1. V lost 4 bases, J lost 7 bases, and 12 bases stayed unmatched. The CDR3 extends over 17 amino acids. Germline CDR1 is MNHNS and CDR2 is SASEGT. CDR3: CASSGTLRGHFNSPLHF. The CDR3 nucleotides are TGTGCCAGCAGTGGGACCCTCAGGGGGCATTTCAATTCACCCCTCCACTTT.

The J gene is TRBJ2-3, the V gene TRBV28, with D perhaps matching TRBD1 (6 bases). This CDR3 spans 20 amino acids. Per the germline V gene, CDR1 is MDHEN and CDR2 is SYDVKM. The V gene lost 2 bases and the J gene lost 4 bases, with 28 bases spanning the gap. CDR3: CASSLLRDNVKNKNSDTQYF. The CDR3 nucleotides are TGTGCCAGCAGTTTACTACGGGACAATGTCAAAAATAAAAATTCAGATACGCAGTATTTT.

V usage is TRBV4-3 and J usage is TRBJ1-4; 8 bases align to TRBD1. CDR3 size: 17 residues. V lost 1 base, J lost 5 bases, and 9 bases stayed unmatched. CDR1 and CDR2 (germline): LGHNA, YSLEER. CDR3 sequence: CASSQVGRGLGNEKLFF. CDR3 nucleotides: TGCGCCAGCAGCCAAGTAGGCAGGGGGCTGGGGAATGAAAAACTGTTTTTT.

The DNA for the CDR3 is TGCGCCAGCAGCCAAGAGGTCTGGGGATACAGGGAGTGGGATTCACCCCTCCACTTT. It specifies CASSQEVWGYREWDSPLHF. The V call is TRBV4-3, the J call TRBJ1-6; weak D call: TRBD1 (6 bases). Trimming removed 0 bases from V and 8 bases from J, with 23 bases in between. There are 19 residues in the CDR3. Germline CDR1 and CDR2: LGHNA and YSLEER.

This clone was seen just once. This rearrangement joins TRBV11-2 to TRBJ2-7, with 12 nucleotides matching TRBD1. The CDR3 loop spans 15 amino acids. The germline V gene encodes CDR1 SGHAT and CDR2 FQNNGV. V shed 5 bases, J shed 4 bases, and the junction held 6 bases outside the gene matches. The CDR3 is CASSRPGQGAYEQYF. Here the CDR3 DNA reads TGTGCCAGCAGCCGTCCGGGACAGGGGGCTTACGAGCAGTACTTC.

This chain joins TRBV11-2 and TRBJ2-3, with unresolved D. Germline V CDR1 and CDR2: SGHAT, FQNNGV. CDR3 length: 16 amino acids. V was cut by 6 bases and J by 2 bases, with 18 bases left in between. The CDR3 reads CASSSPSDSHTDTQYF. The CDR3 DNA sequence: TGTGCCAGCAGTTCCCCAAGCGACTCACACACAGATACGCAGTATTTT.

The chain is built from TRBV29-1 and TRBJ1-2; D gene ambiguous. V lost 6 bases to trimming and J lost 0 bases, with 17 bases between them. This CDR3 is built from 15 residues. CDR1 and CDR2 from the germline V gene are SQVTM and ANQGSEA. The CDR3 spells CSVLVKTESNYGYTF. The CDR3, as DNA: TGCAGCGTGTTGGTAAAGACTGAATCTAACTATGGCTACACCTTC.

V usage is TRBV25-1 and J usage is TRBJ2-3; possible D gene TRBD1, 5 bases. CDR3 size: 12 residues. In germline, CDR1 is MGHDK, CDR2 SYGVNS. V lost 8 bases and J lost 6, with 12 bases in between. For the CDR3, the DNA is TGTGCCAGCGGCAGACAGAGCGATACGCAGTATTTT. Amino acids: CASGRQSDTQYF.

V is TRBV29-1 and J is TRBJ1-1; no reliable D call. CDR1 SQVTM and CDR2 ANQGSEA come from the germline V gene. CDR3 length equals 13 residues. The V end lost 8 bases, the J end lost 1 base, and 14 bases lay between the germline ends. The chain's CDR3 is CSTSPARNTEAFF. The CDR3 nucleotides are TGCAGCACTTCCCCCGCTAGGAACACTGAAGCTTTCTTT.

The V and J genes are TRBV2 and TRBJ1-2; D gene uncertain. This CDR3 contains 13 residues. Per germline, CDR1 SNHLY and CDR2 FYNNEI. V was shortened by 6 bases and J by 0 bases, with 8 bases between the two germline ends. The CDR3 region is CASRGVTNYGYTF. The CDR3 nucleotides read TGTGCCAGCAGGGGAGTAACTAACTATGGCTACACCTTC.

This sequence joins TRBV12-5 and TRBJ1-5; 8 nucleotides match TRBD1. V shed 6 bases and J 9 bases; nucleotides not matched to a gene: 10. CDR1 is LGHNT, CDR2 FRNRAP, per germline. The CDR3 contains 14 residues. The CDR3 reads CASGRAQGEGPQHF. CDR3 in DNA: TGTGCTAGTGGCCGCGCACAGGGGGAAGGGCCCCAGCATTTT.

The chain has TRBV27 and TRBJ1-5; 7 bases are shared with TRBD1. Germline CDR1 MNHEY, CDR2 SMNVEV (reference sequence). CDR3 length: 16 amino acids. V trimming: 0 bases; J trimming: 3 bases; junction bases outside the gene matches: 5. DNA of the CDR3: TGTGCCAGCAGTTTATCAGCTCAGGGGGTCAATCAGCCCCAGCATTTT. Protein: CASSLSAQGVNQPQHF.

CDR3 in amino acids: CASSPRGATNEKLFF. CDR3 DNA sequence: TGTGCCAGCAGCCCCCGGGGGGCAACTAATGAAAAACTGTTTTTT. The genes are TRBV11-2 and TRBJ1-4, with D tentatively TRBD1 (5 bases). V lost 5 bases, J lost 0 bases, and 10 bases lay in between. Germline CDR1 and CDR2: SGHAT and FQNNGV. There are 15 residues in the CDR3.